This T cell receptor beta chain was retrieved from a study of early T cells in non-severe SARS-CoV-2 infection. Study context: Unsorted whole-blood RNA was sequenced in bulk, leaving chains unpaired.

At least ten counts were recorded for this clonotype. Its target is not known. Unique molecular identifiers (one per individual cDNA molecule) were attached. From the 5' RACE reads, TCRdb called clonotypes with MiXCR, one entry per CDR3 protein. Seen here are about 64,000 distinct CDR3 sequences, about an eighth observed once, and the top ten hold 3.5% to 5%. The study, taken as a whole, reports: VDJdb matches were skewed toward anti-spike CD8 T cell responses.

Germline CDR1 is SGHRS and CDR2 is YFSETQ. The length of the CDR3 is 14 residues. Trimming took 0 bases from V and 6 from J, leaving 12 bases between them. This sequence originates from an adult who was a healthcare worker with PCR-confirmed SARS-CoV-2 infection or an uninfected control (not recorded which). The J gene is TRBJ1-1, the V gene TRBV5-1, with a possible D match to TRBD1 (6 bases). The sequenced sample consisted of whole blood. The CDR3 sequence is CASSLVGQSAEAFF. The CDR3 bases are TGCGCCAGCAGCTTGGTAGGACAGAGCGCTGAAGCTTTCTTT.